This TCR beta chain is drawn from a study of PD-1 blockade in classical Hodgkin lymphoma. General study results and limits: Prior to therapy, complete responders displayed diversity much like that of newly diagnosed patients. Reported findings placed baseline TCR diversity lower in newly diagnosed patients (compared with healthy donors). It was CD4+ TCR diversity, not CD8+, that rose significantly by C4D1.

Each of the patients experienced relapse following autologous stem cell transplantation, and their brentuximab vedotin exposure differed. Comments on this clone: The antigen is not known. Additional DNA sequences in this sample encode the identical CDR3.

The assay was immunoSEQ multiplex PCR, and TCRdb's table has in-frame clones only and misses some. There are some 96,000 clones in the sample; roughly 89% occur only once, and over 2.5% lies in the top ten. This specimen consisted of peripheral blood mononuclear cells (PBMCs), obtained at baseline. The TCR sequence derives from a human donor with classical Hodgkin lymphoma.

CDR3 nucleotide sequence: TGTGCCAGCAGTGCAGGGGGATGGACTGAAGCTTTCTTT. It yields the protein CASSAGGWTEAFF. The chain carries TRBV6-1 and TRBJ1-1; 7 nucleotides align to TRBD1. The CDR3 spans 13 residues. The germline V gene has CDR1 MNHNS and CDR2 SASEGT. Germline trimming cut 4 bases from V and 5 bases from J; bases unmatched to any gene: 4.